These 18 T cell receptor beta chains were sequenced from one sample in a study of molecular identifiers for immune sequencing clone quantification. TCRdb ran MiXCR on the PCR reads and lists one entry per CDR3 protein. The data show about 510,000 distinct CDR3 sequences, with roughly 26% seen just once and 0.76% held by the top ten. Sequenced material: naive CD8+ T cells from blood, with Jurkat cell RNA spiked in. Noted subset: FACS-sorted CD8+CD4-CCR7+CD45RA+ naive T cells. These receptors were obtained from a human donor in good health. Some libraries in this study had Jurkat cell RNA spiked in.

Ten or more counts support this clonotype. The V call is TRBV12-3 or TRBV12-4, the J call TRBJ2-3; 9 bases map to TRBD1. V shed 3 bases, J shed 4 bases, and the junction held 5 bases outside the gene matches. The CDR3 contains 15 residues. Here the CDR3 DNA reads TGTGCCAGCAGTTTTCTGGACAGGGGAGCAGATACGCAGTATTTT. It translates to CASSFLDRGADTQYF.

To note about this clonotype: This may be a read error, as it is one base from a much larger clone. J is TRBJ1-5 and V is TRBV20-1, with D possibly TRBD1 on 5 matching bases. This CDR3 contains 14 residues. Germline assignment: CDR1 DFQATT and CDR2 SNEGSKA (reference sequence). V lost 8 bases and J 4 bases, leaving 18 bases between the germline ends. DNA of the CDR3: TGCAGTTCCTCCATGACAGAACTGAATCAGCCCCAGCATTTT. It codes for CSSSMTELNQPQHF.

Regarding this clonotype: A much larger clone differs from this one at a single base, so this may be a read error. The chain is built from TRBV6-5 and TRBJ1-1; TRBD1 matches at 10 bases. CDR1 MNHEY and CDR2 SVGAGI come from the germline V gene. The CDR3 is 14 residues long. The CDR3 is CASTYSGTGDEAFF. The CDR3 nucleotides read TGTGCCAGCACTTACTCGGGGACAGGGGATGAAGCTTTCTTT.

The chain has TRBV27 and TRBJ1-1; D is undetermined. Trimming took off 0 bases at V and 0 bases at J, with 14 bases between the two ends. The CDR3 sequence is 17 residues long. Germline values: CDR1 MNHEY, CDR2 SMNVEV (reference sequence). The CDR3 loop reads CASSLSRPESMNTEAFF. DNA for the CDR3: TGTGCCAGCAGTTTATCTCGGCCAGAGAGTATGAACACTGAAGCTTTCTTT.

This clonotype came up once. A clone one base away is much larger, so this may be a read error. CDR3 amino acids: CAWSVAGSTEAFF. The CDR3 coding sequence is TGTGCCTGGAGTGTAGCAGGGAGCACTGAAGCTTTCTTT. The chain couples TRBV30 to TRBJ1-1; D is possibly TRBD1 (5 bases). Germline assignment: CDR1 GTSNPN and CDR2 SVGIG (reference sequence). The length of the CDR3 is 13 residues. The V gene lost 0 bases and the J gene lost 4 bases, with 9 bases spanning the gap.

In this sample, this clonotype turned up a few times. V usage is TRBV7-2 and J usage is TRBJ2-2, with D unclear. The V end was cut by 1 base, the J end by 0 bases, with 15 bases between. The CDR3 consists of 18 residues. The germline V gene has CDR1 SGHTA and CDR2 FQGNSA. CDR3 loop: CASSLDLFWPTNTGELFF. The CDR3 DNA is TGTGCCAGCAGCTTAGATTTATTTTGGCCAACGAACACCGGGGAGCTGTTTTTT.

The chain couples TRBV30 to TRBJ1-1; TRBD1 is a possible D gene (5 bases). Trimming took off 1 base at V and 4 bases at J, with 10 bases between the two ends. The CDR3 extends over 13 amino acids. The germline CDR1 and CDR2 sequences are GTSNPN and SVGIG (reference sequence). This CDR3 reads CAWSEVGGTEAFF. CDR3 nucleotide sequence: TGTGCCTGGAGTGAAGTTGGGGGCACTGAAGCTTTCTTT.

This chain joins TRBV4-3 and TRBJ1-1; D might be TRBD1 (5 bases). The germline CDR1 and CDR2 sequences are LGHNA and YSLEER. Between the trimmed V and J ends, which lost 4 bases and 5 bases, there was a span of 17 bases. The CDR3 spans 15 residues. CDR3 amino acids: CASSRDRGGGTEAFF. CDR3 sequence (DNA): TGCGCCAGCAGCCGAGATCGGGGGGGTGGGACTGAAGCTTTCTTT.

As to this clonotype: Its ends do not fully match the called genes, so a read error is possible. The chain uses TRBV27 and TRBJ2-2, with TRBD2 as a possible D gene (5 bases). The CDR3 runs 12 residues. Germline CDR1 MNHEY, CDR2 SMNVEV (reference sequence). The DNA of the CDR3 is TGTGTCAGCAGTTTGAGGGCCGGGGAGCTGTTTTTT. Protein product: CVSSLRAGELFF.

This clonotype has more than one count but fewer than ten. CDR3 amino acids: CASSAFLGAYSYEQYF. The DNA of the CDR3 is TGTGCCAGCAGTGCGTTCTTGGGGGCGTACTCCTACGAGCAGTACTTC. V gene TRBV12-3 or TRBV12-4 combines with J gene TRBJ2-7; D possibly corresponds to TRBD1 (6 bases). Trimming pared 5 bases from V and 0 bases from J, leaving 17 bases between. This CDR3 spans 16 amino acids.

The chain links TRBV27 to TRBJ2-5; D not resolved. Germline CDR1 reads MNHEY; CDR2 reads SMNVEV (reference sequence). Trimming took 4 bases from V and 9 from J, leaving 18 bases between them. The CDR3 is 14 residues long. CDR3 in amino acids: CASSSIPIRSAQYF. CDR3 sequence (DNA): TGTGCCAGCAGTTCCATCCCAATTAGGTCTGCCCAGTACTTC.

This clonotype was counted ten times or more. The V call is TRBV7-9, the J call TRBJ1-1; D is ambiguous. CDR1 and CDR2 from the germline V gene are SEHNR and FQNEAQ (reference sequence). This CDR3 has 12 amino acids. The germline V and J ends were trimmed by 3 bases and 1 base, with 3 bases remaining between them. The CDR3 bases are TGTGCCAGCAGCTTCCAGAACACTGAAGCTTTCTTT. It yields the protein CASSFQNTEAFF.

On this clonotype: The conserved phenylalanine or tryptophan normally closing the CDR3 is absent here, so this likely arose from a read error. The chain carries TRBV7-8 and TRBJ2-5; D unresolved. CDR1 is SGHVS, CDR2 FQNEAQ, per germline. The CDR3 runs to 14 residues. V was cut by 0 bases and J by 5 bases, with 10 bases left in between. CDR3 sequence (DNA): TGTGCCAGCAGCTTAGCGCTATTGGAGGAGACCCAGTACTCC. Translated, it gives CASSLALLEETQYS.

The chain links TRBV9 to TRBJ2-3; 12 nucleotides line up with TRBD2. Germline-derived CDR1 and CDR2 are SGDLS and YYNGEE. The CDR3 length is 17 residues. V shed 0 bases, J shed 5 bases, and the junction held 7 bases outside the gene matches. CDR3 in DNA: TGTGCCAGCAGCGTAGGGGTTTTGACTAGCGGGGGAGATACGCAGTATTTT. It is translated as CASSVGVLTSGGDTQYF.

The chain combines TRBV25-1 with TRBJ2-1; D is uncertain. Germline V lookup: CDR1 MGHDK, CDR2 SYGVNS. The CDR3 runs 13 residues. V was clipped by 3 bases and J by 7 bases, with 10 bases between them. CDR3 protein: CASSDRHSNEQFF. In DNA form, the CDR3 reads TGTGCCAGCAGTGACCGTCACTCGAATGAGCAGTTCTTC.

The chain couples TRBV25-1 to TRBJ2-7; 8 bases match TRBD1. The V segment lost 3 bases and the J segment 1 base; nucleotides outside the gene matches: 8. The CDR3 contains 16 residues. Per the germline V gene, CDR1 is MGHDK and CDR2 is SYGVNS. CDR3 coding DNA: TGTGCCAGCAGTGAGGAGGACAGGGCAATATCCTACGAGCAGTACTTC. Protein: CASSEEDRAISYEQYF.

The sample holds a few counts of this clonotype. The CDR3 sequence: CASSFQAEADTQYF. CDR3 DNA: TGTGCCAGCAGCTTTCAGGCCGAGGCAGATACGCAGTATTTT. This chain uses TRBV7-6 with TRBJ2-3; D is undetermined. The V end lost 3 bases, the J end lost 4 bases, and 11 bases lay between the germline ends. Germline V gives CDR1 SGHVS, CDR2 FNYEAQ. The CDR3 sequence is 14 residues long.

The V gene is TRBV28, the J gene TRBJ2-1; D remains unclear. From germline, CDR1 is MDHEN and CDR2 SYDVKM. With 3 bases removed from V and 7 bases from J, the gap between germline ends came to 7 bases. The CDR3 length is 12 residues. The CDR3 DNA reads as TGTGCCAGCAGTTTTATGGGGAATGAGCAGTTCTTC. Its protein product is CASSFMGNEQFF.